Presented here are 28 T cell receptor beta chains from one specimen sequenced in a study of cytomegalovirus exposure and HLA in healthy donors. Both 60 Vbeta primers and 13 Jbeta primers went into the PCR. Assay used: immunoSEQ multiplex PCR; TCRdb lists only in-frame clones, some missing. This repertoire shows about 170,000 clones, almost 80% found once; its top ten account for about 0.93%. The sample comprised PBMCs. These receptors all come from a woman aged 50 to 60 in good health and CMV-seropositive.

CDR3 in amino acids: CASSQGVRETQYF. Here the CDR3 DNA reads TGTGCCAGCAGCCAGGGGGTTAGGGAGACCCAGTACTTC. V is TRBV7-9 and J is TRBJ2-5, with TRBD1 identical over 7 bases. With 5 bases clipped from V and 5 bases from J, the junction kept 5 bases outside the gene matches. The CDR3 spans 13 residues. Germline V lookup: CDR1 SEHNR, CDR2 FQNEAQ (reference sequence).

There are a few counts of this clone. The chain carries TRBV18 and TRBJ1-1; maybe TRBD1 (6 bases). V was pared by 7 bases and J by 14 bases, with 20 bases between. The CDR3 has 12 amino acids. Germline values: CDR1 KGHSH, CDR2 LQKENI. The CDR3 spells CASFHGGAGVFF. The CDR3 DNA reads as TGTGCCAGCTTTCATGGTGGGGCAGGGGTATTCTTT. The variable domain in full, with the rest retrieved from reference TRBV18 and TRBJ1-1, is NAGVMQNPRHLVRRRGQEARLRCSPMKGHSHVYWYRQLPEEGLKFMVYLQKENIIDESGMPKERFSAEFPKEGPSILRIQQVVRGDSAAYFCASFHGGAGVFFGQGTRLTVV.

The chain joins TRBV27 to TRBJ2-3; tentative D call: TRBD2 (5 bases). The CDR3 runs to 15 residues. Deletions cut 5 bases from V and 0 bases from J, with 12 bases between. Per the germline V gene, CDR1 is MNHEY and CDR2 is SMNVEV (reference sequence). The chain's CDR3 is CASSLKAASTDTQYF. CDR3 nucleotide sequence: TGTGCCAGCAGTCTCAAAGCGGCTAGCACAGATACGCAGTATTTT.

The chain carries TRBV28 and TRBJ2-1; TRBD2 is a possible D gene (6 bases). Trimming left V 7 bases short and J 5 bases short, with 18 bases between. The V gene's germline CDR1 is MDHEN and CDR2 SYDVKM. The CDR3 contains 15 residues. As DNA, the CDR3 is TGTGCCAGCACCCGTGTGGGCGGGGCCCACAATGAGCAGTTCTTC. Its protein is CASTRVGGAHNEQFF.

The chain uses TRBV28 and TRBJ1-5; 9 positions agree with TRBD1. Trimming at V came to 7 bases and at J to 5 bases, leaving 9 bases not matched to a gene. Germline-derived CDR1 and CDR2 are MDHEN and SYDVKM. The CDR3 spans 15 residues. CDR3 sequence reads: CASTLDRGEYQPQHF. DNA for the CDR3: TGTGCCAGCACATTAGACAGGGGGGAGTATCAGCCCCAGCATTTT.

This clone was recorded only once. V and J are TRBV29-1 and TRBJ1-2; D is perhaps TRBD1 (5 bases). The CDR3 contains 14 residues. Germline loops: CDR1 SQVTM, CDR2 ANQGSEA. V lost 6 bases, J lost 0 bases, and 14 bases lay in between. The CDR3 DNA sequence: TGCAGCGTCACCACACAGGCTACTAACTATGGCTACACCTTC. Its translation: CSVTTQATNYGYTF.

The chain employs TRBV29-1 and TRBJ1-1; weak D call: TRBD1 (6 bases). This CDR3 comprises 14 residues. CDR1 and CDR2 (germline): SQVTM, ANQGSEA. Trimming removed 0 bases from V and 4 bases from J, with 12 bases in between. The CDR3 bases are TGCAGCGTTGAAGAGGGGGCCGGTGGCACTGAAGCTTTCTTT. This sequence encodes CSVEEGAGGTEAFF.

The rearrangement uses TRBV30 and TRBJ2-5, with D tentatively TRBD1 (6 bases). Trimming took off 4 bases at V and 5 bases at J, with 11 bases between the two ends. There are 12 residues in the CDR3. From germline, CDR1 is GTSNPN and CDR2 SVGIG (reference sequence). DNA of the CDR3: TGTGCCTGGAAATTTGACAGGGAGACCCAGTACTTC. Translated: CAWKFDRETQYF.

The gene calls are TRBV29-1 and TRBJ1-2; 7 bases agree with TRBD1. J lost 4 bases, V lost 5 bases, and 13 bases had no gene match. The germline V gene encodes CDR1 SQVTM and CDR2 ANQGSEA. This CDR3 comprises 15 residues. The DNA for the CDR3 is TGCAGCGTTTTTACCCGGACGGGGACAGCCTATGGCTACACCTTC. Amino acids: CSVFTRTGTAYGYTF.

This chain connects TRBV2 to TRBJ1-6, with 7 bases matching TRBD1. CDR1 and CDR2 from the germline V gene are SNHLY and FYNNEI. The CDR3 contains 15 residues. Trimming cost V 7 bases and J 5 bases; bases outside gene matches: 8. The CDR3 DNA reads as TGTGCCAGCACCCCCGGGACAGTTAATAATTCACCCCTCCACTTT. Residues: CASTPGTVNNSPLHF.

This clone was seen only a few times. V gene TRBV11-2 combines with J gene TRBJ2-5; 8 bases align to TRBD1. Trimming cost V 5 bases and J 5 bases; bases outside gene matches: 10. Germline CDR1 and CDR2: SGHAT and FQNNGV. The length of the CDR3 is 15 residues. DNA for the CDR3: TGTGCCAGCAGCCCCACCGGACAGGGCCCGGAGACCCAGTACTTC. This translates into CASSPTGQGPETQYF.

CDR3 residues: CASSHLGRGGSFGYTF. CDR3 coding DNA: TGTGCCAGTAGCCATCTCGGCCGGGGGGGAAGTTTTGGCTACACCTTC. The chain employs TRBV19 and TRBJ1-2, with D maybe TRBD1 (5 bases). V lost 6 bases and J lost 7, with 24 bases in between. The CDR3 is 16 amino acids. CDR1 is LNHDA, CDR2 SQIVND, per germline (reference sequence).

This rearrangement joins TRBV29-1 to TRBJ1-1; TRBD1 is a possible D gene (5 bases). CDR1 and CDR2 from the germline V gene are SQVTM and ANQGSEA. V dropped 7 bases and J dropped 10 bases, with 25 bases sitting between them. The CDR3 extends over 14 amino acids. CDR3 DNA sequence: TGCAGCGCCGGGCAGGGTGCCTTCCCGGACCCAGCTTTCTTT. This sequence encodes CSAGQGAFPDPAFF.

J is TRBJ2-1 and V is TRBV7-2; possible D gene TRBD2, 7 bases. The CDR3 runs to 16 residues. CDR1 and CDR2 from the germline V gene are SGHTA and FQGNSA. Trimming pared 5 bases from V and 1 base from J, leaving 15 bases between. Here the CDR3 reads CASSPSRGASYNEQFF. DNA for the CDR3: TGTGCCAGCAGCCCATCCCGGGGGGCGTCCTACAATGAGCAGTTCTTC.

The V call is TRBV2, the J call TRBJ2-7; the D gene is possibly TRBD2 (7 bases). CDR3 length: 15 residues. Germline loops: CDR1 SNHLY, CDR2 FYNNEI. Trimming shortened V by 6 bases and J by 0 bases, and 15 bases separated the two germline ends. CDR3 nucleotide sequence: TGTGCCAGCAGAACCTCAAGGGGGGGCTCCTACGAGCAGTACTTC. It translates to CASRTSRGGSYEQYF.

The chain carries TRBV4-1 and TRBJ2-1, with D perhaps TRBD2 (5 bases). The germline V gene has CDR1 MGHRA and CDR2 YSYEKL. V was shortened by 2 bases and J by 7 bases, with 12 bases between the two germline ends. The CDR3 contains 14 residues. The CDR3 bases are TGCGCCAGCAGCCAAACCGGGATCACGAATGAGCAGTTCTTC. Its protein is CASSQTGITNEQFF.

The rearrangement uses TRBV10-3 and TRBJ2-4, with TRBD2 as a possible D gene (6 bases). Trimming removed 10 bases from V and 0 bases from J, with 22 bases in between. The CDR3 consists of 17 residues. Germline-derived CDR1 and CDR2 are ENHRY and SYGVKD. CDR3 sequence reads: CATRPEAGSLAKNIQYF. The CDR3 bases are TGTGCCACCAGACCAGAGGCGGGGTCACTAGCCAAAAACATTCAGTACTTC.

The table lists this clone with a count of one. V usage is TRBV2 and J usage is TRBJ2-7; TRBD2 matches 7 bases. V was pared by 8 bases and J by 1 base, with 8 bases of the junction left unmatched. The CDR3 has 14 amino acids. Per the germline V gene, CDR1 is SNHLY and CDR2 is FYNNEI. As DNA, the CDR3 is TGTGCCAGCTGTGTGGGAGGGTGGTCCTACGAGCAGTACTTC. As protein: CASCVGGWSYEQYF.

The chain couples TRBV6-1 to TRBJ2-2; 7 nucleotides align to TRBD2. This CDR3 has 13 amino acids. With 8 bases clipped from V and 5 bases from J, the junction kept 5 bases outside the gene matches. The germline V gene encodes CDR1 MNHNS and CDR2 SASEGT. The CDR3 DNA follows: TGTGCCAGCGGGAGGGGTGGTACCGGGGAGCTGTTTTTT. Amino acids: CASGRGGTGELFF.

V is TRBV6-6 and J is TRBJ2-7; 10 nucleotides align to TRBD2. The CDR3 loop spans 14 amino acids. After removal of 7 bases from V and 7 bases from J, the junction contained 10 bases not matched to a gene. CDR1 and CDR2 from the germline V gene are MNHNY and SVGAGI (reference sequence). CDR3 DNA: TGTGCCAGCAAGGTCCTAGCGGGAGTAGGGGAGCAGTACTTC. This translates into CASKVLAGVGEQYF.

This sequence joins TRBV29-1 and TRBJ1-1; D call uncertain. The CDR3 consists of 14 residues. Deletions cut 7 bases from V and 0 bases from J, with 15 bases between. Germline V gene sequence: CDR1 SQVTM, CDR2 ANQGSEA. This chain's CDR3 is CSAADSSMNTEAFF. For the CDR3, the DNA is TGCAGCGCCGCGGACTCCTCGATGAACACTGAAGCTTTCTTT.

The rearrangement links TRBV5-6 to TRBJ2-7; TRBD1 aligns across 9 bases. The germline V gene encodes CDR1 SGHDT and CDR2 YYEEEE. This CDR3 spans 17 amino acids. V shed 4 bases and J 2 bases; nucleotides not matched to a gene: 13. CDR3 in DNA: TGTGCCAGCAGCCCACGGAGAGGGACAGGGCCAACCTACGAGCAGTACTTC. Protein product: CASSPRRGTGPTYEQYF. The variable domain in full, completed from reference TRBV5-6 and TRBJ2-7, reads DAGVTQSPTHLIKTRGQQVTLRCSPKSGHDTVSWYQQALGQGPQFIFQYYEEEERQRGNFPDRFSGHQFPNYSSELNVNALLLGDSALYLCASSPRRGTGPTYEQYFGPGTRLTVT.

This sequence joins TRBV29-1 and TRBJ2-5, with 11 bases fitting TRBD1. V was clipped by 4 bases and J by 8 bases; unmatched bases: 3. The germline V gene has CDR1 SQVTM and CDR2 ANQGSEA. The CDR3 length is 12 residues. CDR3: CSVAGTGGTQYF. The CDR3 DNA follows: TGCAGCGTTGCCGGGACAGGGGGAACCCAGTACTTC.

V gene TRBV7-9 combines with J gene TRBJ2-1; 7 bases line up with TRBD1. The length of the CDR3 is 19 residues. With 7 bases clipped from V and 2 bases from J, the junction kept 20 bases outside the gene matches. Looked up from germline, CDR1 is SEHNR and CDR2 is FQNEAQ (reference sequence). The CDR3 sequence: CASTDPSIVDRVTYNEQFF. For the CDR3, the DNA is TGTGCCAGCACCGACCCGTCCATAGTCGACAGGGTCACCTACAATGAGCAGTTCTTC.

In nucleotides, the CDR3 is TGTGCCAGCAGCTTAAACTCGGGACAGGGGAACAATGAGCAGTTCTTC. It specifies CASSLNSGQGNNEQFF. The rearrangement joins TRBV9 to TRBJ2-1, with 10 nucleotides matching TRBD1. The germline gives CDR1 SGDLS, CDR2 YYNGEE. V gave up 4 bases and J gave up 5 bases; unmatched junction bases: 9. The length of the CDR3 is 16 residues.

The rearrangement uses TRBV19 and TRBJ2-6, with D perhaps TRBD2 (5 bases). Per germline, CDR1 LNHDA and CDR2 SQIVND (reference sequence). With 1 base removed from V and 2 bases from J, the gap between germline ends came to 9 bases. The CDR3 length is 16 residues. The CDR3 sequence is CASSIGRATGANVLTF. The DNA for the CDR3 is TGTGCCAGTAGTATAGGGCGGGCGACTGGGGCCAACGTCCTGACTTTC.

This chain uses TRBV18 with TRBJ2-7; possibly TRBD2 for D (5 bases). Trimming left V 5 bases short and J 2 bases short, with 22 bases between. Germline V gene lookup returns CDR1 KGHSH and CDR2 LQKENI. The CDR3 is 17 residues long. The chain's CDR3 is CASSAVQRARSPYEQYF. The CDR3, as DNA: TGTGCCAGCTCAGCAGTACAGAGGGCGAGATCCCCCTACGAGCAGTACTTC.

The J gene is TRBJ2-3, the V gene TRBV6-4; D ambiguous. Trimming removed 2 bases at V and 2 bases at J, with 5 bases between. CDR3 length equals 13 residues. The germline V gene has CDR1 MRHNA and CDR2 SNTAGT. CDR3: CASSDSTTDTQYF. The DNA for the CDR3 is TGTGCCAGCAGTGACAGCACCACAGATACGCAGTATTTT.